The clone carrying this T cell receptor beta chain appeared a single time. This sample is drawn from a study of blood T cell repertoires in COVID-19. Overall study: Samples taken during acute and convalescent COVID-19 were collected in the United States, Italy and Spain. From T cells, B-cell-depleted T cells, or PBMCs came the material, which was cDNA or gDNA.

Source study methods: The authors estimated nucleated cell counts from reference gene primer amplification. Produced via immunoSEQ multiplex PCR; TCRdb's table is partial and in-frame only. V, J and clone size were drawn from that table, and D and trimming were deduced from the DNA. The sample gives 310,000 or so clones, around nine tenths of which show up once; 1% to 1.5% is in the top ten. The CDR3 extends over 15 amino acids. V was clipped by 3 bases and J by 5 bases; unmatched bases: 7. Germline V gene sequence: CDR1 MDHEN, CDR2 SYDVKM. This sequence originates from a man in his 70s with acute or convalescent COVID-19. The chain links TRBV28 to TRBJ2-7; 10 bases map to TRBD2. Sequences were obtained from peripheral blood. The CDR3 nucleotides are TGTGCCAGCAGTTTTGGAGGACTAGCGGTTGACGAGCAGTACTTC. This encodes CASSFGGLAVDEQYF.